One sample yielded the 9 T cell receptor beta chains listed below, sequenced in a study of T cells in Graves' hyperthyroidism and ophthalmopathy. RNA transcripts yielded amplified TCR beta CDR3 regions. A set of HTBI primers served as the primers for a first-round RT-PCR of the TCR CDR3. TCRdb independently ran MiXCR on the multiplex PCR reads; one entry per CDR3 protein. The sample has under 250,000 distinct CDR3 sequences, approximately 23% seen once; the top ten hold 30% to 40%. The sample comprised blood. The receptors here all came from a woman between 40 and 55 years old with Graves' ophthalmopathy.

This clonotype was found many times. CDR3 sequence (DNA): TGTGCCATCAGTGAGTTTGGGACGGGTGGTGCTTTCTTT. Translated, it gives CAISEFGTGGAFF. The genes are TRBV10-3 and TRBJ1-1; D may be TRBD1 (5 bases). The CDR3 totals 13 residues. Germline-derived CDR1 and CDR2 are ENHRY and SYGVKD. V lost 1 base, J lost 11 bases, and 14 bases lay in between.

The rearrangement uses TRBV6-1 and TRBJ1-2; 12 bases map to TRBD1. V was pared by 6 bases and J by 7 bases, with 6 bases of the junction left unmatched. The CDR3 has 14 residues. CDR1 and CDR2 from the germline V gene are MNHNS and SASEGT. In nucleotides, the CDR3 is TGTGCCAGCAGCGCGGGACAGGGGGCAGGTGGCTACACCTTC. It translates to CASSAGQGAGGYTF.

This sequence joins TRBV24-1 and TRBJ2-2; D possibly corresponds to TRBD1 (6 bases). The CDR3 extends over 15 amino acids. Trimming cost V 7 bases and J 6 bases, with 17 bases left between them. Per the germline V gene, CDR1 is KGHDR and CDR2 is SFDVKD. The CDR3 region is CATSSQGTAPGELFF. The CDR3 DNA is TGTGCCACCAGCTCGCAGGGGACGGCCCCCGGGGAGCTGTTTTTT.

This clonotype was seen ten or more times. The chain couples TRBV6-2 or TRBV6-3 to TRBJ2-7; D unresolved. This CDR3 is built from 13 residues. CDR1 is MNHEY and CDR2 is SVGEGT in the germline V gene. The germline V and J ends were trimmed by 0 bases and 5 bases, with 8 bases remaining between them. Written as DNA, the CDR3 is TGTGCCAGCAGTTACTCGGGATACGACGAGCAGTACTTC. Residues: CASSYSGYDEQYF.

This clonotype was seen ten or more times. V and J are TRBV29-1 and TRBJ1-2; 7 bases are a match to TRBD1. The CDR3 spans 13 residues. CDR1 and CDR2 (germline): SQVTM, ANQGSEA. Trimming at V came to 3 bases and at J to 7 bases, leaving 8 bases not matched to a gene. In nucleotides, the CDR3 is TGCAGCGTTGATCCGACAGGGTCTTTTGGCTACACCTTC. Its translation is CSVDPTGSFGYTF.

This clonotype appeared many times. J is TRBJ1-2 and V is TRBV12-3 or TRBV12-4; D not resolved. This CDR3 has 15 residues. The V end lost 5 bases, the J end lost 0 bases, and 13 bases lay between the germline ends. CDR3 amino acids: CASSERGITNYGYTF. CDR3 sequence (DNA): TGTGCCAGCAGTGAAAGAGGGATCACTAACTATGGCTACACCTTC.

The CDR3 DNA reads TGTGCCAGCGGCCAAACTAGGATCCACGAGCAGTACTTC. Protein product: CASGQTRIHEQYF. V and J are TRBV12-3 or TRBV12-4 and TRBJ2-7, with D possibly matching TRBD2 (5 bases). The V end lost 8 bases, the J end lost 5 bases, and 16 bases lay between the germline ends. This CDR3 is built from 13 residues.

This clonotype showed up many times. CDR3 residues: CASTRGGDYWETQYF. CDR3 DNA: TGTGCCAGCACCCGAGGGGGGGACTATTGGGAGACCCAGTACTTC. The chain uses TRBV6-2 or TRBV6-3 and TRBJ2-5; tentative D call: TRBD2 (7 bases). V shed 7 bases and J shed 5 bases, with 20 bases lying between them. The CDR3 contains 15 residues. Germline values: CDR1 MNHEY, CDR2 SVGEGT.

This clonotype was counted at least ten times. The gene calls are TRBV27 and TRBJ2-7; weak D call: TRBD1 (7 bases). Germline CDR1 is MNHEY and CDR2 is SMNVEV (reference sequence). This CDR3 region has 13 residues. V lost 5 bases, J lost 6 bases, and 14 bases lay in between. The CDR3 nucleotides are TGTGCCAGCAGTCCCCACAGGGGAGGCGAGCAGTACTTC. It codes for CASSPHRGGEQYF.